The T cell receptor beta chain under discussion was sequenced for a study of regulatory T cells in long-lasting Graves disease. Time point reported: newly diagnosed GD, antithyroid drugs for less than 3 months. TCR sequences were obtained from RNA taken from PBMCs. Ten or more counts support this clonotype. This CDR3 has 14 amino acids. V lost 2 bases and J 4 bases, leaving 13 bases between the germline ends. Germline assignment: CDR1 SQVTM and CDR2 ANQGSEA. Both iRepertoire HTBI primers and Arm-PCR of CDR3 regions were used to build the TCR beta libraries. Via MiXCR, TCRdb re-called the multiplex PCR reads, giving one row per CDR3 protein. The sample has 400,000 to 450,000 distinct CDR3 sequences; about 17% are singletons. These data were also filed under a second study, of T cells in Graves' hyperthyroidism and ophthalmopathy.

The source is a woman younger than 45 with Graves disease. This rearrangement joins TRBV29-1 to TRBJ2-3; either TRBD1 or TRBD2 may fit D (5 bases each). Sequencing used peripheral blood mononuclear cells (PBMCs), obtained at new diagnosis, from a patient treated with antithyroid drugs. The chain's CDR3 is CSVELRGVADTQYF. Here the CDR3 DNA reads TGCAGCGTTGAATTGAGGGGAGTTGCAGATACGCAGTATTTT.